Included here is one T cell receptor beta chain sequence, with context. This clone's antigen is unknown. The record has no base qualities; no much larger clone is one base away. This record belongs to a study of blood T cell repertoires in COVID-19 (dated by TCRdb to 2018 to 2020). Background on the whole study: Collaborator samples came from the United States, Italy and Spain and covered acute and convalescent phases of COVID-19. Where available, HLA class I and class II types were obtained from metadata supplied by the sample provider rather than from assay-based typing. The samples were drawn from the first 160 participants of the ongoing ImmuneRACE study and from some 1,300 subjects provided by 6 global collaborators. The repertoires were released in a freely available public database intended as a resource for research on the immune response to SARS-CoV-2. The material from the prospective study consisted of cDNA or gDNA derived from T cells, B-cell-depleted T cells, or PBMCs. A de-identified subject ID, COVID-19 status, age in years and sex were almost always included in the sample metadata. Deeply sampled blood TCRbeta repertoires from subjects exposed to, actively infected with, or recovered from COVID-19 were included in the dataset.

Study-wide findings and limitations: The amount of clinical and demographic metadata varied by source and participant and was provided uncurated.

In Seattle, one collaborating source enrolled patients while the infection was active and tracked those patients longitudinally over the course of disease. The collaborating institutions used their own protocols to collect whole blood in K2EDTA tubes. For TCRbeta analysis, collaborators shipped samples as frozen whole blood, isolated PBMCs, or DNA extracted from either of those sample types. From V the trimming removes 0 bases and from J it removes 5 bases, while the gene matches leave 8 bases of the junction unaccounted for. CDR1 is given as LNHNV and CDR2 as YYDKDF, both from the germline V gene (reference sequence). The CDR3 contains 16 residues, cysteine and phenylalanine counted. Left in the record is the CDR3 DNA by itself, 48 bases read in frame from the first base. TCRbeta CDR3 regions were amplified from genomic DNA by means of the immunoSEQ Assay, a bias-controlled multiplex PCR. For the original study's pipeline: The number of nucleated cells in each sample was estimated from the amplification of reference gene primers within the assay. Sequence reads were collapsed and filtered to measure the absolute abundance of every unique TCRbeta CDR3 rearrangement. For each sample, productive Simpson clonality was calculated by taking the square root of Simpson's diversity index across productive rearrangements. Not all clones reach the TCRdb copy of this immuneACCESS table, which keeps in-frame sequences only. Checked studies attribute under half of the gap to unresolved V genes and leave the rest unexplained. V and J calls and clone size come straight from that table; D and trimming were deduced from the DNA. Recorded for this sample are 300,000 to 350,000 clones; 87% of them occurred a single time. The ten largest make up 9.9% of the sample.

Sequenced material: peripheral blood. The source of this sequence is a man in his thirties or forties with COVID-19, enrolled during active disease. The sequence is built from TRBV15 and TRBJ2-5, and 8 bases in between align with TRBD1. The CDR3 loop reads CATSRDQGALPETQYF. The DNA is TGTGCCACCAGCAGAGATCAGGGGGCCCTGCCCGAGACCCAGTACTTC.